This is a list of T cell receptor beta chains from one sample in a study of Ad26.COV2.S vaccination and SARS-CoV-2 variants. Clones were sequenced by immunoSEQ multiplex PCR, and TCRdb holds only the in-frame ones, with some missing. The sample shows 350,000 to 500,000 clones, 89% of them seen only once. Source: peripheral blood, taken in a trial of Ad26.COV2.S vaccine versus placebo. These receptors were collected from a person aged 18 to 59 who received the Ad26.COV2.S COVID-19 vaccine or a placebo. Each CDR3 is given with its conserved first and last residue.

TRBJ2-1 | TRBV28 | CASSFSGGAFNEQFF
TRBJ2-3 | TRBV10-3 | CAISESPRDTQYF
TRBJ1-1 | TRBV18 | CASSQGGDTEAFF
TRBJ2-4 | TRBV7-9 | CASSLSTGRFLAKNIQYF
TRBJ1-5 | TRBV7-8 | CASSLGGSHQPQHF
TRBJ2-7 | TRBV2 | CASRIQPGTGGHEQYF
TRBJ1-1 | TRBV2 | CASSEYGSTEAFF
TRBJ2-3 | TRBV29-1 | CSATQGADTQYF
TRBJ1-5 | TRBV13 | CASTGAGGPQHF
TRBJ2-7 | TRBV7-9 | CASSFGTSSYEQYF
TRBJ2-1 | TRBV19 | CASRILGGAKNEQFF
TRBJ1-2 | TRBV10-3 | CAITLTGDYGYTF
TRBJ1-2 | TRBV5-4 | CASSLPRQGLDYGYTF
TRBJ1-1 | TRBV7-2 | CASSFAASEDTEAFF
TRBJ1-4 | TRBV5-1 | CASSRGDNEKLFF
TRBJ1-2 | TRBV2 | CASSELRTTTYGYTF
TRBJ2-7 | TRBV11-2 | CASSLGRGAGEQYF
TRBJ2-3 | TRBV6-5 | CASSPSPDTQYF
TRBJ2-3 | TRBV19 | CASSPGFVSIGVDTQYF
TRBJ2-1 | TRBV9 | CASSVQLAGVNEQFF
TRBJ1-1 | TRBV28 | CASSNPGALNTEAFF
TRBJ1-5 | TRBV6-2/TRBV6-3 | CASSFPQGWEPQHF
TRBJ2-5 | TRBV28 | CASSPGAAGLETQYF
TRBJ2-1 | TRBV6-5 | CASSYGGEHNEQFF
TRBJ1-2 | TRBV18 | CASSQTGQGYTF
TRBJ2-7 | TRBV7-9 | CASSRRGPDEQYF
TRBJ2-1 | TRBV24-1 | CATSDFGRYYNEQFF
TRBJ2-5 | TRBV27 | CASSLRRQETQYF
TRBJ1-1 | TRBV5-1 | CASSMGVGPEAFF
TRBJ2-5 | TRBV7-3 | CASTSMGLAVETQYF
TRBJ1-2 | TRBV7-8 | CASSYDRDGYTF
TRBJ1-2 | TRBV4-1 | CASRQVGRARVYGYTF
TRBJ1-1 | TRBV11-2 | CASRFLGGLTEAFF
TRBJ2-1 | TRBV4-3 | CASSQDNLEGFHNEQFF
TRBJ1-3 | TRBV6-1 | CASSERAQAFSGNTIYF
TRBJ1-5 | TRBV19 | CASGRDREEPQHF
TRBJ2-1 | TRBV4-2 | CASSQLPGEGYNEQFF
TRBJ2-2 | TRBV7-3 | CASSLQGNTGELFF
TRBJ1-1 | TRBV18 | CASSPRSGPDGINTEAFF
TRBJ2-7 | TRBV3-1/TRBV3-2 | CASSSSSPTVALIEQYF
TRBJ2-3 | TRBV2 | CASSVGTNTDTQYF
TRBJ1-2 | TRBV7-3 | CASSFGTGSGYTF
TRBJ1-1 | TRBV7-3 | CASSSNRDGEAFF
TRBJ2-7 | TRBV5-1 | CASSIRDREYEQYF
TRBJ1-2 | TRBV5-1 | CASSLEFGYGYTF
TRBJ2-7 | TRBV7-2 | CASSTRGSSYEQYF
TRBJ2-5 | TRBV2 | CASGRETQYF
TRBJ1-4 | TRBV7-2 | CASSVNRVNEKLFF
TRBJ2-7 | TRBV18 | CASSPLREQAYEQYF
TRBJ1-6 | TRBV7-3 | CASSWTGSGSPLHF
TRBJ2-5 | TRBV6-1 | CASSAIFRVGGGKETQYF
TRBJ1-4 | TRBV5-1 | CASSLDPGQGFEKLFF
TRBJ1-2 | TRBV2 | CASSERAPYGYTF
TRBJ1-4 | TRBV6-5 | CASSTATGINEKLFF
TRBJ1-1 | TRBV6-2/TRBV6-3 | CASSYPEEAFF
TRBJ1-5 | TRBV4-3 | CASSQEADQPQHF